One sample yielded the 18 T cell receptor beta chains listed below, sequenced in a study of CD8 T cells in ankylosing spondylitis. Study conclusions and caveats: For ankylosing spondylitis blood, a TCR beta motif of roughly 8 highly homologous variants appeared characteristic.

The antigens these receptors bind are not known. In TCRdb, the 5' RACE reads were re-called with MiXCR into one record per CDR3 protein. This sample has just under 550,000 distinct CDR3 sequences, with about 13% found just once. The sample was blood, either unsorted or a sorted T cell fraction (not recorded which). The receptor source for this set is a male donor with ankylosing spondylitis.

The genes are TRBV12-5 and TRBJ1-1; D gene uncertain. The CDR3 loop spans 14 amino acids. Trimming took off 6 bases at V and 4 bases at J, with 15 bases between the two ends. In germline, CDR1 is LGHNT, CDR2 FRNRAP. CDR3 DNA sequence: TGTGCTAGTGGCCCCGGACCGGTCGGCACTGAAGCTTTCTTT. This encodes CASGPGPVGTEAFF.

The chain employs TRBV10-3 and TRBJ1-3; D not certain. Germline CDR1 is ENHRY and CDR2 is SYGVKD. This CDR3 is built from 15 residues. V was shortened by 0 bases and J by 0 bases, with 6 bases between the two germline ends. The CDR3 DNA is TGTGCCATCAGTGAGTCTTACAGCTCTGGAAACACCATATATTTT. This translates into CAISESYSSGNTIYF.

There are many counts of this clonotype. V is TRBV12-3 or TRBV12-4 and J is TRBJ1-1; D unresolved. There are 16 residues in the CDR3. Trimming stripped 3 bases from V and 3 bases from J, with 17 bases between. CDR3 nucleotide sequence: TGTGCCAGCAGTTTTGGAGGGTTTTTCCTCCACACTGAAGCTTTCTTT. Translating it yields CASSFGGFFLHTEAFF.

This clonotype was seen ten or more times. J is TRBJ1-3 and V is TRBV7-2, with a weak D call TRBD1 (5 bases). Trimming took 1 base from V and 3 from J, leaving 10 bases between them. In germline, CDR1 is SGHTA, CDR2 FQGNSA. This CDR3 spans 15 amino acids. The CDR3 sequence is CASSLGGGNGNTIYF. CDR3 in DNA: TGTGCCAGCAGCTTAGGGGGGGGGAATGGAAACACCATATATTTT. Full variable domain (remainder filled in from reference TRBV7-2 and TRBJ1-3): GAGVSQSPSNKVTEKGKDVELRCDPISGHTALYWYRQSLGQGLEFLIYFQGNSAPDKSGLPSDRFSAERTGGSVSTLTIQRTQQEDSAVYLCASSLGGGNGNTIYFGEGSWLTVV.

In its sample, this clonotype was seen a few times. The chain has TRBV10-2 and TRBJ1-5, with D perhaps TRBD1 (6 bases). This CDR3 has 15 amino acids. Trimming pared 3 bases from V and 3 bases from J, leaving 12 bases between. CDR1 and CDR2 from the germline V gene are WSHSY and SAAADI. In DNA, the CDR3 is TGCGCCAGCAGTGACGTTACAGGGACCAATCAGCCCCAGCATTTT. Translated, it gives CASSDVTGTNQPQHF.

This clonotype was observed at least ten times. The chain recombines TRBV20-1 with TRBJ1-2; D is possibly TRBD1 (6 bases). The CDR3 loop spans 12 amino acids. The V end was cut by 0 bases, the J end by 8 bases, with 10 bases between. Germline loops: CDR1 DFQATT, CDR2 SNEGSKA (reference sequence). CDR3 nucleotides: TGCAGTGCTAGAGATACAGGGACCGGCTACACCTTC. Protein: CSARDTGTGYTF.

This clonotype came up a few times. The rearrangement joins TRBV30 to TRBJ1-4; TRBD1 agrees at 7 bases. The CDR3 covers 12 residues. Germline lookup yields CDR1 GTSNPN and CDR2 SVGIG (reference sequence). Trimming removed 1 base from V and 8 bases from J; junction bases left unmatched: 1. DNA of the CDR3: TGTGCCTGGAGTGACAGGGGAGAAAAACTGTTTTTT. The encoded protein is CAWSDRGEKLFF.

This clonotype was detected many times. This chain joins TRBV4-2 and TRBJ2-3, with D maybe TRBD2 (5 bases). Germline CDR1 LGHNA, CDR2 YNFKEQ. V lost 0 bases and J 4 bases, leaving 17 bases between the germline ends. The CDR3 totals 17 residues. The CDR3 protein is CASSQEGSLPHPDTQYF. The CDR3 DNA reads TGTGCCAGCAGCCAAGAGGGGAGCCTCCCACACCCAGATACGCAGTATTTT.

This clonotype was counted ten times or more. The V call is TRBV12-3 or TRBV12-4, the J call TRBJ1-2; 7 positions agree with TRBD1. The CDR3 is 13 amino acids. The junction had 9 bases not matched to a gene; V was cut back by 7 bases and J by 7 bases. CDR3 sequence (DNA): TGTGCCAGCACCCCGACAGGGAAAACTGGCTACACCTTC. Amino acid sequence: CASTPTGKTGYTF.

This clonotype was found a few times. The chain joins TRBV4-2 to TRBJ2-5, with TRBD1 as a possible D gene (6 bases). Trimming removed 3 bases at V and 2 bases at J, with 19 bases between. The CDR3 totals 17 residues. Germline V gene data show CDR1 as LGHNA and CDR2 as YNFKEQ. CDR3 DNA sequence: TGTGCCAGCAGCCAGATGGGGGCTGGGAACGTACAAGAGACCCAGTACTTC. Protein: CASSQMGAGNVQETQYF.

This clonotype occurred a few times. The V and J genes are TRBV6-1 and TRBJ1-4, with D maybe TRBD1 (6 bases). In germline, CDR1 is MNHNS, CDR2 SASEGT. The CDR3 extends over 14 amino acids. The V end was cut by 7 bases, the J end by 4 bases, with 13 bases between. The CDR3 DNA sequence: TGTGCCAGCACCGAAACAGGGATTAATGAAAAACTGTTTTTT. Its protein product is CASTETGINEKLFF.

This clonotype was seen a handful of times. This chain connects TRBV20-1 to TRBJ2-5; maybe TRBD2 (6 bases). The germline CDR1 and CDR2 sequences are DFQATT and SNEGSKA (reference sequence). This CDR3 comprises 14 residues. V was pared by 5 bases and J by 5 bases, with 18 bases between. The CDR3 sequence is CSAFGPHGGETQYF. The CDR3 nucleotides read TGCAGTGCTTTCGGACCTCATGGGGGGGAGACCCAGTACTTC.

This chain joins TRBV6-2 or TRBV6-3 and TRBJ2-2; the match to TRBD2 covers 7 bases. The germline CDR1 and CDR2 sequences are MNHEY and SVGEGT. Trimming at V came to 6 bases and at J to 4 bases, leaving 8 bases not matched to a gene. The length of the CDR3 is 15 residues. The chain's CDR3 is CASRGSGRRTGELFF. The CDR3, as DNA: TGTGCCAGCAGAGGCTCCGGGAGGCGCACCGGGGAGCTGTTTTTT.

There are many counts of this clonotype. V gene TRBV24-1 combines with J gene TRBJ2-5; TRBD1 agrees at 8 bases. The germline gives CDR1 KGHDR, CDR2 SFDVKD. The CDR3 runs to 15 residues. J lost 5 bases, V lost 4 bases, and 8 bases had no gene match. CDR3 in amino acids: CATSDGQGGRETQYF. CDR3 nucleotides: TGTGCCACCAGTGACGGACAGGGAGGCCGGGAGACCCAGTACTTC.

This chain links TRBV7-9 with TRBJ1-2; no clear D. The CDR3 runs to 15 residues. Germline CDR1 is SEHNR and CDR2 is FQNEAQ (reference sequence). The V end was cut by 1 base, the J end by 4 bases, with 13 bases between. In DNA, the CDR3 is TGTGCCAGCAGCTTAGAGGACCCTACGGGCTATGGCTACACCTTC. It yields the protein CASSLEDPTGYGYTF.

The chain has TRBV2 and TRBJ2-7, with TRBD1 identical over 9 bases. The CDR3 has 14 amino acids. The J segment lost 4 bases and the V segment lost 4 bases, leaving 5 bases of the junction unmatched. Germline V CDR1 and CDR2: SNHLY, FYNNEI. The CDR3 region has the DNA TGTGCCAGCAGTGGGGGACAGGGTGGATACGAGCAGTACGTC. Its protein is CASSGGQGGYEQYV.

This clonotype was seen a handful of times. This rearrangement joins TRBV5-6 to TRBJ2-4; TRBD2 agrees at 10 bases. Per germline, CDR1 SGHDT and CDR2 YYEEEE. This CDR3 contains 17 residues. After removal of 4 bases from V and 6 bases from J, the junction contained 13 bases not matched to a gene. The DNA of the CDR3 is TGTGCCAGCAGCAATGGACTAGCGGTTAGGGGGAGAAACATTCAGTACTTC. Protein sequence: CASSNGLAVRGRNIQYF.

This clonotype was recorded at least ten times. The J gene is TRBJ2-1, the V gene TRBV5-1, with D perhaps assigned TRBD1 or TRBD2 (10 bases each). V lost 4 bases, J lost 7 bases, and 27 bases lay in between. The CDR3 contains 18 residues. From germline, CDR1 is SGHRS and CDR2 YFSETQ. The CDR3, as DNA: TGCGCCAGCAGCCCACTGACAGGGGGCTGGACTAGCGGTAATGAGCAGTTCTTC. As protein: CASSPLTGGWTSGNEQFF. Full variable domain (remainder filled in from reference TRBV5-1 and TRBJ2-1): KAGVTQTPRYLIKTRGQQVTLSCSPISGHRSVSWYQQTPGQGLQFLFEYFSETQRNKGNFPGRFSGRQFSNSRSEMNVSTLELGDSALYLCASSPLTGGWTSGNEQFFGPGTRLTVL.